This entry lists 25 T cell receptor beta chains sequenced from one sample in a study of CD8+ T cells in alopecia areata. Extraction and reverse transcription of RNA yielded cDNA as the sequencing template. Sequencing used immunoSEQ multiplex PCR; TCRdb keeps in-frame clones, though not all of them. The sample includes hundreds of thousands of clones, roughly 60% of them seen just once. The treatment was: oral pan-JAK inhibitor, 5-10 mg twice daily. This specimen consisted of CD4+ T cells sorted from blood, obtained at week 24, from a patient treated with tofacitinib. Receptor source: a human donor with alopecia areata.

The chain combines TRBV28 with TRBJ2-7; 9 positions agree with TRBD2. The V and J ends lost 5 bases and 7 bases, in that order; junction bases with no gene match: 12. Germline V gene lookup returns CDR1 MDHEN and CDR2 SYDVKM. The CDR3 has 15 residues. CDR3 in amino acids: CASSLSGGKPREQYF. DNA for the CDR3: TGTGCCAGCAGTCTTAGCGGGGGTAAACCTAGGGAGCAGTACTTC.

This chain uses TRBV2 with TRBJ2-7; 8 bases match TRBD2. The V and J ends lost 5 bases and 3 bases, in that order; junction bases with no gene match: 6. CDR3 size: 14 residues. CDR1 is SNHLY, CDR2 FYNNEI, per germline. CDR3 region: CASSQSGRYYEQYF. For the CDR3, the DNA is TGTGCCAGCAGTCAGAGCGGGAGATACTACGAGCAGTACTTC.

The genes are TRBV30 and TRBJ1-6; D unresolved. Trimming cost V 3 bases and J 4 bases, with 10 bases left between them. CDR3 size: 14 residues. CDR1 is GTSNPN, CDR2 SVGIG, per germline (reference sequence). The CDR3 here is CAWRGRGYNSPLHF. DNA for the CDR3: TGTGCCTGGAGAGGGAGAGGGTATAATTCACCCCTCCACTTT.

This chain's CDR3 is CASSPATGSTEAFF. As DNA, the CDR3 is TGTGCCAGCAGCCCCGCGACAGGGAGCACTGAAGCTTTCTTT. The chain uses TRBV9 and TRBJ1-1, with 7 bases lining up with TRBD1. CDR1 is SGDLS and CDR2 is YYNGEE in the germline V gene. The CDR3 length is 14 residues. Germline trimming cut 4 bases from V and 4 bases from J; bases unmatched to any gene: 7.

The chain employs TRBV6-6 and TRBJ1-1; D is unresolved. The length of the CDR3 is 12 residues. Between the trimmed V and J ends, which lost 2 bases and 1 base, there was a span of 2 bases. In germline, CDR1 is MNHNY, CDR2 SVGAGI (reference sequence). The CDR3 DNA is TGTGCCAGCAGTTACAGGAACACTGAAGCTTTCTTT. Protein product: CASSYRNTEAFF.

This clone was seen a few times. This chain uses TRBV15 with TRBJ2-7, with no clear D. The CDR3 sequence is 13 residues long. Germline-derived CDR1 and CDR2 are LNHNV and YYDKDF (reference sequence). V was trimmed by 1 base and J by 3 bases, leaving 7 bases between them. DNA for the CDR3: TGTGCCACCAGCAGAGTTGGGGACTACGAGCAGTACTTC. This translates into CATSRVGDYEQYF.

The V call is TRBV5-6, the J call TRBJ1-5; D is unclear. V shed 0 bases and J shed 7 bases, with 8 bases lying between them. Per the germline V gene, CDR1 is SGHDT and CDR2 is YYEEEE. The CDR3 spans 13 residues. The CDR3 loop reads CASSLGNEQPQHF. The CDR3 coding sequence is TGTGCCAGCAGCTTGGGAAATGAGCAGCCCCAGCATTTT.

The chain has TRBV4-2 and TRBJ1-1, with TRBD1 as a possible D gene (5 bases). This CDR3 spans 16 amino acids. Germline V gene data show CDR1 as LGHNA and CDR2 as YNFKEQ. V shed 4 bases and J shed 3 bases, with 18 bases lying between them. The CDR3, as DNA: TGTGCCAGCAGCCCCCAGCCCCAGGGTGGGGACACTGAAGCTTTCTTT. The encoded protein is CASSPQPQGGDTEAFF.

Only a few counts were recorded for this clone. The genes are TRBV7-9 and TRBJ1-4, with a weak D call TRBD1 (5 bases). V was shortened by 6 bases and J by 0 bases, with 11 bases between the two germline ends. This CDR3 is built from 15 residues. Germline values: CDR1 SEHNR, CDR2 FQNEAQ (reference sequence). CDR3 nucleotides: TGTGCCAGCAGTCACGACAGCCCAACTAATGAAAAACTGTTTTTT. This gives the protein CASSHDSPTNEKLFF.

This chain connects TRBV7-8 to TRBJ1-5, with D unresolved. The V end lost 3 bases, the J end lost 7 bases, and 10 bases lay between the germline ends. CDR1 and CDR2 from the germline V gene are SGHVS and FQNEAQ. This CDR3 contains 13 residues. The CDR3 is CASSFSGVQPQHF. CDR3 DNA: TGTGCCAGCAGCTTCTCCGGGGTCCAGCCCCAGCATTTT.

The chain has TRBV27 and TRBJ2-1; D is undetermined. The CDR3 length is 16 residues. V was shortened by 2 bases and J by 0 bases, with 11 bases between the two germline ends. Germline CDR1 is MNHEY and CDR2 is SMNVEV (reference sequence). The chain's CDR3 is CASSLRALSSYNEQFF. As DNA, the CDR3 is TGTGCCAGCAGTTTACGAGCCCTCAGCTCCTACAATGAGCAGTTCTTC.

This clone was found a few times. The CDR3: CASSLGWGTDTQYF. In DNA form, the CDR3 reads TGTGCCAGCAGCTTGGGATGGGGGACAGATACGCAGTATTTT. The chain is built from TRBV5-5 and TRBJ2-3, with D tentatively TRBD1 or TRBD2 (5 bases each). The CDR3 length is 14 residues. Deletions cut 0 bases from V and 3 bases from J, with 8 bases between. Germline loops: CDR1 SGHKS, CDR2 YYEKEE (reference sequence).

This chain uses TRBV29-1 with TRBJ1-2; the D is unclear. Germline assignment: CDR1 SQVTM and CDR2 ANQGSEA. This CDR3 is built from 11 residues. The V and J ends lost 3 bases and 4 bases respectively, with 6 bases between them. The CDR3 sequence is CSVEEAYGYTF. The CDR3 DNA reads TGCAGCGTTGAGGAAGCCTATGGCTACACCTTC. The variable domain in full, completed from reference TRBV29-1 and TRBJ1-2, reads SAVISQKPSRDICQRGTSLTIQCQVDSQVTMMFWYRQQPGQSLTLIATANQGSEATYESGFVIDKFPISRPNLTFSTLTVSNMSPEDSSIYLCSVEEAYGYTFGSGTRLTVV.

This chain connects TRBV27 to TRBJ2-7, with D perhaps being TRBD1 or TRBD2 (5 bases each). Looked up from germline, CDR1 is MNHEY and CDR2 is SMNVEV (reference sequence). This CDR3 region has 12 residues. Trimming shortened V by 6 bases and J by 12 bases, and 18 bases separated the two germline ends. CDR3 residues: CASSSSGTRPYF. In DNA form, the CDR3 reads TGTGCCAGCAGCTCCTCGGGGACCAGGCCGTACTTC.

The chain uses TRBV30 and TRBJ2-7; D remains unclear. The CDR3 loop spans 12 amino acids. Between the trimmed V and J ends, which lost 3 bases and 3 bases, there was a span of 9 bases. CDR1 and CDR2 (germline): GTSNPN, SVGIG (reference sequence). As DNA, the CDR3 is TGTGCCTGGAGCCAGGCCAACTACGAGCAGTACTTC. It translates to CAWSQANYEQYF.

The chain carries TRBV7-3 and TRBJ2-5; 7 nucleotides agree with TRBD2. V was pared by 5 bases and J by 2 bases, with 2 bases of the junction left unmatched. Germline values: CDR1 SGHTA, CDR2 FQGTGA. There are 13 residues in the CDR3. The CDR3 protein is CASSLAVQETQYF. For the CDR3, the DNA is TGTGCCAGCAGCCTAGCGGTGCAAGAGACCCAGTACTTC.

This clone has a handful of counts. The chain employs TRBV4-1 and TRBJ2-2; D remains ambiguous. V was trimmed by 2 bases and J by 5 bases, leaving 18 bases between them. CDR1 and CDR2 (germline): MGHRA, YSYEKL. The CDR3 has 17 residues. The CDR3: CASSQLDLISGTGELFF. CDR3 bases: TGCGCCAGCAGCCAACTCGACCTGATATCTGGAACCGGGGAGCTGTTTTTT.

In this sample, this clone turned up once. V and J are TRBV5-1 and TRBJ1-1, with a tentative D call TRBD1 (6 bases). This CDR3 has 15 residues. V lost 1 base, J lost 0 bases, and 10 bases lay in between. Per the germline V gene, CDR1 is SGHRS and CDR2 is YFSETQ. As DNA, the CDR3 is TGCGCCAGCAGCTTGAGTGGACAGTTGAACACTGAAGCTTTCTTT. Its translation is CASSLSGQLNTEAFF.

J is TRBJ2-1 and V is TRBV4-2, with 12 bases fitting TRBD2. This CDR3 is 15 amino acids long. Germline loops: CDR1 LGHNA, CDR2 YNFKEQ. V shed 3 bases and J 5 bases; nucleotides not matched to a gene: 2. CDR3 sequence reads: CASSHRLAGDNEQFF. The CDR3 DNA reads TGTGCCAGCAGCCACCGACTAGCGGGGGACAATGAGCAGTTCTTC.

The rearrangement uses TRBV9 and TRBJ2-7, with TRBD2 matching 8 bases. The germline V gene has CDR1 SGDLS and CDR2 YYNGEE. Trimming removed 2 bases from V and 6 bases from J; junction bases left unmatched: 7. The length of the CDR3 is 14 residues. The CDR3 is CASSVSGLAAEQYF. CDR3 nucleotide sequence: TGTGCCAGCAGCGTGTCCGGACTAGCTGCCGAGCAGTACTTC.

CDR3 DNA: TGCAGCTTAACCGGGACTAGCGTCACAGATACGCAGTATTTT. Residues: CSLTGTSVTDTQYF. The chain employs TRBV29-1 and TRBJ2-3, with 10 bases aligning to TRBD2. V was clipped by 8 bases and J by 2 bases; unmatched bases: 7. The CDR3 runs 14 residues. Looked up from germline, CDR1 is SQVTM and CDR2 is ANQGSEA.

As to this clone: One end of the junction fails to match germline, which may point to a read error. The chain has TRBV7-7 and TRBJ2-6; TRBD1 matches 7 bases. CDR1 SSHAT and CDR2 FNYEAQ come from the germline V gene (reference sequence). The CDR3 sequence is 16 residues long. CDR3 amino acids: CASSAGQAGGANVLTF. For the CDR3, the DNA is TGTGCTAGCAGCGCAGGACAGGCCGGCGGGGCCAACGTCCTGACTTTC.

The rearrangement joins TRBV11-2 to TRBJ1-1, with D possibly matching TRBD1 (6 bases). V was clipped by 1 base and J by 8 bases, with 8 bases between them. This CDR3 comprises 12 residues. The germline V gene has CDR1 SGHAT and CDR2 FQNNGV. CDR3 region: CASSLGQAEAFF. DNA of the CDR3: TGTGCCAGCAGCTTAGGACAGGCCGAAGCTTTCTTT.

The chain is built from TRBV7-9 and TRBJ1-5, with a weak D call TRBD1 (5 bases). Germline CDR1 reads SEHNR; CDR2 reads FQNEAQ (reference sequence). This CDR3 has 18 amino acids. Trimming took 5 bases from V and 2 from J, leaving 22 bases between them. The CDR3 loop is CASSLGPGPSWGNQPQHF. The CDR3 region has the DNA TGTGCCAGCAGCCTTGGGCCAGGGCCCTCGTGGGGCAATCAGCCCCAGCATTTT.

The chain combines TRBV9 with TRBJ2-1, with 10 bases fitting TRBD2. J gave up 5 bases and V 1 base, and 0 bases lay outside the gene matches. Per germline, CDR1 SGDLS and CDR2 YYNGEE. This CDR3 has 14 amino acids. CDR3 region: CASSVTSGDNEQFF. CDR3 coding DNA: TGTGCCAGCAGCGTAACTAGCGGGGACAATGAGCAGTTCTTC.